This T cell receptor beta chain was sequenced during a study of cytomegalovirus exposure and HLA in healthy donors. Study results and caveats: According to a later analysis, most TCR beta chains associated with CMV appeared HLA-restricted. The only immune exposure information that was available was CMV serostatus. TCR beta V- and J-gene trimming, according to a later analysis, was linked to a missense DCLRE1C variant.

The V segment lost 0 bases and the J segment 9 bases; nucleotides outside the gene matches: 9. The CDR3 has 16 amino acids. CDR1 and CDR2 from the germline V gene are KGHSH and LQKENI. A word on this clone: Antigen unknown.

The study ran its PCR with 60 Vbeta and 13 Jbeta primers. The table came from immunoSEQ multiplex PCR; TCRdb's copy has only in-frame clones and leaves some out. The data show around 78,000 clones, 63% seen once. Input material: PBMCs. The V call is TRBV18, the J call TRBJ2-1; TRBD1 matches 9 bases. The TCR was taken from a man under 40 in good health and CMV-seropositive. The CDR3 nucleotides are TGTGCCAGCTCACCACCGGCGACAGGGGGGGCCGGTGAGCAGTTCTTC. Translating it yields CASSPPATGGAGEQFF.